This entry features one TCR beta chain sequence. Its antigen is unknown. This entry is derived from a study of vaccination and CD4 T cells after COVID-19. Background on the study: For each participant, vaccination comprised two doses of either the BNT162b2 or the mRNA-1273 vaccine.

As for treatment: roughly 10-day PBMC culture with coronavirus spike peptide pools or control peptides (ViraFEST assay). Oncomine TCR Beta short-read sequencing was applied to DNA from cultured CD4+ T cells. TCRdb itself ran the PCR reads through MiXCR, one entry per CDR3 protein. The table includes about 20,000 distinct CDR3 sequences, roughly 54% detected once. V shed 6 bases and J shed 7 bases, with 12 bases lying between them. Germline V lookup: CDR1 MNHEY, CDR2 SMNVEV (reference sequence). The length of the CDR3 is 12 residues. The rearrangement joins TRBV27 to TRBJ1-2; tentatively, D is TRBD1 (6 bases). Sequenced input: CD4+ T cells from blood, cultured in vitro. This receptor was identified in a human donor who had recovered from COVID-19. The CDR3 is CASSPGVGGYTF. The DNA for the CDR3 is TGTGCCAGCAGCCCAGGGGTGGGTGGCTACACCTTC.